This TCR beta chain was identified in a study of metastatic and nonmetastatic thyroid tumors. About the study: Thyroid patients, malignant and benign, had repertoires compared across blood and tumor or nodule tissue.

TCRdb called clones again from the PCR reads with MiXCR. There are fewer than 12,000 clones in the sample; around a quarter occur only once, and roughly 9.2% lies in the top ten. This clone is medium-sized (0.01 to 0.1%). All patients were untreated before thyroid surgery. The TCR originated in a female donor with papillary thyroid cancer or a benign thyroid nodule (not recorded which). Some clones in this sample may be carry-over from other donors' samples. The sequenced sample consisted of tumor tissue.

The CDR3 coding sequence is TGTGCCAGCAGTTCCCTAGGGACAGCGAGGGAAAAACTGTTTTTT. It translates to CASSSLGTAREKLFF. V and J are TRBV27 and TRBJ1-4; 7 bases are shared with TRBD1. Germline CDR1 is MNHEY and CDR2 is SMNVEV (reference sequence). Losses at the gene ends were 4 bases for V and 8 bases for J; bases not matched to a gene: 10. This CDR3 contains 15 residues.